The 17 T cell receptor beta chains reported below all come from one sample, sequenced in a study of OX40 agonist ivuxolimab in advanced cancers. Assay: immunoSEQ multiplex PCR; the TCRdb copy retains only in-frame clones and omits some. The sample has 75,000 or so clones, approximately 84% seen once. The sample consisted of CD4+ or CD8+ T cells sorted from blood, taken in a trial of the OX40 agonist ivuxolimab. These receptors originate from an adult with an advanced solid tumor such as melanoma, head and neck, liver or kidney cancer.

J is TRBJ2-7 and V is TRBV27; 9 nucleotides match TRBD2. Trimming removed 6 bases from V and 4 bases from J; junction bases left unmatched: 10. The CDR3 extends over 15 amino acids. From germline, CDR1 is MNHEY and CDR2 SMNVEV (reference sequence). CDR3 amino acids: CASSPLSSGSYEQYF. The CDR3 DNA follows: TGTGCCAGCAGCCCCCTGAGTAGCGGGAGTTACGAGCAGTACTTC.

This rearrangement joins TRBV6-1 to TRBJ1-2, with D possibly matching TRBD1 (6 bases). The germline V and J ends were trimmed by 2 bases and 7 bases, with 20 bases remaining between them. The CDR3 has 16 amino acids. Germline loops: CDR1 MNHNS, CDR2 SASEGT. The CDR3 here is CASSEMRSGKGVGYTF. The CDR3, as DNA: TGTGCCAGCAGTGAAATGCGGTCGGGGAAGGGGGTTGGCTACACCTTC.

J is TRBJ1-2 and V is TRBV14; D might be TRBD1 (5 bases). The CDR3 is 12 amino acids. The ends were cut back, 0 bases at V and 8 bases at J, with 7 bases in the middle. Germline CDR1 reads SGHDN; CDR2 reads FVKESK. The CDR3 loop reads CASSQDWGGYTF. CDR3 nucleotides: TGTGCCAGCAGCCAAGATTGGGGGGGCTACACCTTC.

The J gene is TRBJ1-5, the V gene TRBV6-5; D is unresolved. Trimming removed 5 bases at V and 0 bases at J, with 8 bases between. Germline assignment: CDR1 MNHEY and CDR2 SVGAGI. This CDR3 has 14 residues. CDR3 sequence: CASSMVYSNQPQHF. The DNA for the CDR3 is TGTGCCAGCAGTATGGTGTATAGCAATCAGCCCCAGCATTTT.

The J gene is TRBJ1-1, the V gene TRBV7-9; D perhaps matches TRBD1 (5 bases). The ends were cut back, 6 bases at V and 7 bases at J, with 15 bases in the middle. Germline loops: CDR1 SEHNR, CDR2 FQNEAQ (reference sequence). The CDR3 sequence is 13 residues long. The CDR3 DNA reads as TGTGCCAGCAGGAAAGGAGGGGACGGTGAAGCTTTCTTT. Amino acids: CASRKGGDGEAFF.

The chain employs TRBV27 and TRBJ1-4; a possible D gene is TRBD1 (5 bases). The germline V and J ends were trimmed by 4 bases and 8 bases, with 20 bases remaining between them. The CDR3 is made up of 16 amino acids. Germline values: CDR1 MNHEY, CDR2 SMNVEV (reference sequence). CDR3 DNA sequence: TGTGCCAGCAGTTCGAGCGTAGACAGCCCTGGGGAAAAACTGTTTTTT. This sequence encodes CASSSSVDSPGEKLFF.

The V gene is TRBV5-6, the J gene TRBJ2-2; D is perhaps TRBD2 (6 bases). The length of the CDR3 is 14 residues. Germline V gives CDR1 SGHDT, CDR2 YYEEEE. V dropped 6 bases and J dropped 5 bases, with 14 bases sitting between them. The CDR3 DNA follows: TGTGCCAGCACCCCGGGACTTTGGACCGGGGAGCTGTTTTTT. Its translation is CASTPGLWTGELFF.

For the CDR3, the DNA is TGTGCCAGCAGCTTAGGCCAGGTTAACGCCGGGGAGCTGTTTTTT. Protein: CASSLGQVNAGELFF. This chain connects TRBV7-7 to TRBJ2-2; D unclear. Germline loops: CDR1 SSHAT, CDR2 FNYEAQ (reference sequence). V shed 1 base and J shed 6 bases, with 12 bases lying between them. The length of the CDR3 is 15 residues.

The chain joins TRBV7-2 to TRBJ2-7; no clear D gene. V was pared by 5 bases and J by 2 bases, with 16 bases between. The germline CDR1 and CDR2 sequences are SGHTA and FQGNSA. The CDR3 runs to 15 residues. CDR3 coding DNA: TGTGCCAGCAGCCGGATGGCACTCGAGGCCTACGAGCAGTACTTC. This encodes CASSRMALEAYEQYF.

V gene TRBV6-1 combines with J gene TRBJ1-2; D uncertain. The CDR3 totals 14 residues. Deletions cut 1 base from V and 5 bases from J, with 11 bases between. Germline V gene sequence: CDR1 MNHNS, CDR2 SASEGT. As DNA, the CDR3 is TGTGCCAGCAGTGAAGGGAACACCCTATATGGCTACACCTTC. Protein product: CASSEGNTLYGYTF.

A note on this clone: Other DNA sequences within the sample encode an identical CDR3. J is TRBJ2-6 and V is TRBV5-4; possible D gene TRBD1, 5 bases. V lost 4 bases and J 0 bases, leaving 8 bases between the germline ends. Germline values: CDR1 SGHNT, CDR2 YYREEE (reference sequence). The CDR3 has 15 residues. Written as DNA, the CDR3 is TGTGCCAGCAGCACAGGATACTCTGGGGCCAACGTCCTGACTTTC. It codes for CASSTGYSGANVLTF. Drawing the rest from reference TRBV5-4 and TRBJ2-6, the complete variable domain is ETGVTQSPTHLIKTRGQQVTLRCSSQSGHNTVSWYQQALGQGPQFIFQYYREEENGRGNFPPRFSGLQFPNYSSELNVNALELDDSALYLCASSTGYSGANVLTFGAGSRLTVL.

The chain couples TRBV6-6 to TRBJ1-5; D gene uncertain. The CDR3 extends over 12 amino acids. V was clipped by 6 bases and J by 7 bases, with 10 bases between them. The V gene's germline CDR1 is MNHNY and CDR2 SVGAGI (reference sequence). The CDR3 DNA sequence: TGTGCCAGCAGAAAAGAAGGACAGCCCCAGCATTTT. This translates into CASRKEGQPQHF.

The chain couples TRBV5-1 to TRBJ2-1; TRBD1 aligns across 7 bases. This CDR3 region has 15 residues. Trimming removed 0 bases from V and 5 bases from J; junction bases left unmatched: 5. CDR1 SGHRS and CDR2 YFSETQ come from the germline V gene. The CDR3 region is CASSLGGGPHNEQFF. The CDR3 DNA follows: TGCGCCAGCAGCTTGGGAGGGGGCCCGCACAATGAGCAGTTCTTC.

V gene TRBV28 combines with J gene TRBJ1-5; 7 nucleotides align to TRBD1. Germline values: CDR1 MDHEN, CDR2 SYDVKM. The CDR3 consists of 18 residues. V lost 5 bases and J lost 0; bases outside the gene matches: 13. The chain's CDR3 is CASSEMTGTSVSNQPQHF. Here the CDR3 DNA reads TGTGCCAGCAGTGAAATGACAGGGACGTCAGTTAGCAATCAGCCCCAGCATTTT.

The chain combines TRBV19 with TRBJ1-3; no reliable D call. In germline, CDR1 is LNHDA, CDR2 SQIVND (reference sequence). V was cut by 9 bases and J by 8 bases, with 8 bases left in between. The CDR3 is 10 amino acids. This CDR3 reads CASGEDTIYF. In nucleotides, the CDR3 is TGTGCCAGCGGGGAGGACACCATATATTTT. Full variable domain (outside the CDR3, taken from reference TRBV19 and TRBJ1-3): DGGITQSPKYLFRKEGQNVTLSCEQNLNHDAMYWYRQDPGQGLRLIYYSQIVNDFQKGDIAEGYSVSREKKESFPLTVTSAQKNPTAFYLCASGEDTIYFGEGSWLTVV.

V and J are TRBV30 and TRBJ2-7; no reliable D call. Trimming took 5 bases from V and 1 from J, leaving 3 bases between them. The CDR3 has 10 residues. The germline gives CDR1 GTSNPN, CDR2 SVGIG (reference sequence). CDR3 protein: CAWGSYEQYF. As DNA, the CDR3 is TGTGCCTGGGGATCCTACGAGCAGTACTTC.

This clone has at least ten counts. The V call is TRBV4-1, the J call TRBJ1-2; 7 nucleotides agree with TRBD1. Germline V CDR1 and CDR2: MGHRA, YSYEKL. V dropped 3 bases and J dropped 4; count of bases not matched to a gene: 5. The CDR3 covers 14 residues. CDR3 nucleotides: TGCGCCAGCAGCCATGCCGGACAGGCCTATGGCTACACCTTC. It translates to CASSHAGQAYGYTF.